The sequence of this T cell receptor beta chain was determined in a study of blood T cell repertoires in COVID-19. The overall study: The United States, Italy and Spain supplied acute and convalescent COVID-19 samples.

Trimming removed 7 bases at V and 0 bases at J, with 13 bases between. CDR1 SGHVS and CDR2 FQNEAQ come from the germline V gene. CDR3 length equals 15 residues. Clones were sequenced by immunoSEQ multiplex PCR, and TCRdb holds only the in-frame ones, with some missing. The table shows 200,000 or so clones, with approximately 81% occurring only once. V and J are TRBV7-8 and TRBJ2-1, with a possible D match to TRBD1 (5 bases). The clonotype originates from a woman older than 75 with acute or convalescent COVID-19. Sequenced input: peripheral blood. In nucleotides, the CDR3 is TGTGCCAGCAACTGGACACCATACTCCTACAATGAGCAGTTCTTC. Translation: CASNWTPYSYNEQFF.